The 12 T cell receptor beta chains presented below share a single source sample, sequenced in a study of OX40 agonist ivuxolimab in advanced cancers. TCRdb keeps only in-frame clones here, not all; method: immunoSEQ multiplex PCR. The sample yields 60,000 to 85,000 clones, about nine tenths seen once. The material was CD4+ or CD8+ T cells sorted from blood, obtained in a trial of the OX40 agonist ivuxolimab. The receptors derive from an adult with an advanced solid tumor such as melanoma, head and neck, liver or kidney cancer.

The chain employs TRBV6-1 and TRBJ1-4, with D maybe TRBD1 (5 bases). V lost 1 base, J lost 7 bases, and 13 bases lay in between. The length of the CDR3 is 15 residues. CDR1 and CDR2 (germline): MNHNS, SASEGT. The CDR3 loop reads CASSEVGADGEKLFF. The CDR3 DNA follows: TGTGCCAGCAGTGAAGTAGGGGCGGACGGTGAAAAACTGTTTTTT.

This CDR3 reads CASSGVSGYQPQHF. The CDR3 coding sequence is TGTGCCAGCAGTGGGGTGTCGGGTTATCAGCCCCAGCATTTT. This chain connects TRBV6-1 to TRBJ1-5; D not resolved. The CDR3 spans 14 residues. Germline CDR1 MNHNS, CDR2 SASEGT. The ends were cut back, 4 bases at V and 5 bases at J, with 12 bases in the middle.

A single count supports this clone. The rearrangement links TRBV2 to TRBJ2-2; D is uncertain. The germline V gene has CDR1 SNHLY and CDR2 FYNNEI. Trimming took off 5 bases at V and 8 bases at J, with 15 bases between the two ends. The CDR3 has 14 amino acids. Written as DNA, the CDR3 is TGTGCCAGCAGTCTGGACGGCAAAAGGGGGGAGCTGTTTTTT. Its protein product is CASSLDGKRGELFF. The full variable domain, rest sourced from reference TRBV2 and TRBJ2-2, is EPEVTQTPSHQVTQMGQEVILRCVPISNHLYFYWYRQILGQKVEFLVSFYNNEISEKSEIFDDQFSVERPDGSNFTLKIRSTKLEDSAMYFCASSLDGKRGELFFGEGSRLTVL.

The chain joins TRBV19 to TRBJ1-1; the D gene is possibly TRBD1 (5 bases). The CDR3 runs 14 residues. V lost 7 bases, J lost 1 base, and 13 bases lay in between. The germline gives CDR1 LNHDA, CDR2 SQIVND (reference sequence). Here the CDR3 reads CASTRDPTNTEAFF. The CDR3 bases are TGTGCCAGTACCCGGGACCCGACGAACACTGAAGCTTTCTTT.

The CDR3: CASKGQGAIGELFF. CDR3 bases: TGTGCCAGTAAGGGACAGGGGGCGATCGGGGAGCTGTTTTTT. This rearrangement joins TRBV28 to TRBJ2-2; TRBD1 aligns across 12 bases. Germline trimming cut 9 bases from V and 7 bases from J; bases unmatched to any gene: 6. Germline V CDR1 and CDR2: MDHEN, SYDVKM. The CDR3 is made up of 14 amino acids.

The chain couples TRBV18 to TRBJ1-2; weak D call: TRBD1 (6 bases). V lost 6 bases and J lost 8, with 19 bases in between. The CDR3 runs 14 residues. The germline V gene has CDR1 KGHSH and CDR2 LQKENI. In nucleotides, the CDR3 is TGTGCCAGCTCTCCCAGACAGGAGGGAGGCGGCTACACCTTC. It specifies CASSPRQEGGGYTF.

V gene TRBV28 combines with J gene TRBJ2-1; weak D call: TRBD2 (6 bases). Trimming removed 2 bases from V and 4 bases from J, with 12 bases in between. This CDR3 is 15 amino acids long. Germline V gene data show CDR1 as MDHEN and CDR2 as SYDVKM. CDR3 in DNA: TGTGCCAGCAGTTTAAGTCTAGCGACTTACAATGAGCAGTTCTTC. Amino acids: CASSLSLATYNEQFF.

This clone appeared many times. The CDR3 DNA sequence: TGTGCCAGCACCACGAACAGGGGCTACACCTTC. Translation: CASTTNRGYTF. The chain links TRBV28 to TRBJ1-2, with a tentative D call TRBD1 (5 bases). CDR1 is MDHEN, CDR2 SYDVKM, per germline. Deletions cut 7 bases from V and 8 bases from J, with 11 bases between. This CDR3 contains 11 residues.

This clone was seen once. The chain is built from TRBV5-1 and TRBJ2-2; 11 bases are shared with TRBD2. Trimming at V came to 7 bases and at J to 0 bases, leaving 5 bases not matched to a gene. This CDR3 comprises 16 residues. Germline V lookup: CDR1 SGHRS, CDR2 YFSETQ. The CDR3 bases are TGCGCCAGCCACAATAGCGGGAGGGCGAACACCGGGGAGCTGTTTTTT. It yields the protein CASHNSGRANTGELFF.

The chain carries TRBV6-6 and TRBJ2-1; no clear D gene. V was shortened by 0 bases and J by 9 bases, with 9 bases between the two germline ends. This CDR3 contains 13 residues. Germline V gene lookup returns CDR1 MNHNY and CDR2 SVGAGI (reference sequence). This CDR3 is CASSYSGTGEQFF. CDR3 bases: TGTGCCAGCAGTTACTCGGGTACCGGTGAGCAGTTCTTC.

The V gene is TRBV9, the J gene TRBJ2-5; D is possibly TRBD2 (7 bases). CDR3 length equals 16 residues. Germline V lookup: CDR1 SGDLS, CDR2 YYNGEE. V shed 0 bases and J shed 1 base, with 13 bases lying between them. The CDR3 nucleotides read TGTGCCAGCAGCGTAGGTCGGGGGGCAAGCCAAGAGACCCAGTACTTC. Translation gives CASSVGRGASQETQYF.

The chain recombines TRBV11-1 with TRBJ2-5; unclear D gene. The CDR3 totals 15 residues. Germline loops: CDR1 SGHAT, CDR2 FQDESV (reference sequence). The V end was cut by 4 bases, the J end by 2 bases, with 14 bases between. The CDR3: CASSSPIRAQETQYF. Written as DNA, the CDR3 is TGTGCCAGCAGCTCACCGATTCGGGCTCAAGAGACCCAGTACTTC.